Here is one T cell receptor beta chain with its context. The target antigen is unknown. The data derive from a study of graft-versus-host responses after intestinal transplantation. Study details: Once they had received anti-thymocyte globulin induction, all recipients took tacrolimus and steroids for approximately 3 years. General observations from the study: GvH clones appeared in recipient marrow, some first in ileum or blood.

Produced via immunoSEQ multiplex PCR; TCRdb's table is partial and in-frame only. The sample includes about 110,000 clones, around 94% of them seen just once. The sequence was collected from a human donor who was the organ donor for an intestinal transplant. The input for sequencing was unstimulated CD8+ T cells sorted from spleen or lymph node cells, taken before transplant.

The CDR3 loop reads CASNQGPTSTDTQYF. The DNA of the CDR3 is TGTGCCAGCAATCAGGGTCCTACTAGCACAGATACGCAGTATTTT. The chain joins TRBV6-1 to TRBJ2-3, with D possibly TRBD1 on 5 matching bases. CDR3 length: 15 amino acids. Trimming took 7 bases from V and 0 from J, leaving 14 bases between them. Germline V gives CDR1 MNHNS, CDR2 SASEGT.